These T cell receptor beta chains were read from a single sample in a study of response to subunit inactivated influenza vaccine. Each CDR3 protein gets one entry after TCRdb re-called the RT-PCR reads with MiXCR. The sample has hundreds of thousands of distinct CDR3 sequences; approximately 11% are singletons. These same records also appear under a second study, on T cells expressing NK-cell markers.

Sequenced here: PBMCs from blood, sampled on the day of vaccination. The receptor source for this set is a man over 45 who received an inactivated influenza vaccine. The CDR3 runs from the conserved cysteine through the conserved F or W. A D gene is named only where the DNA matches it firmly. Clone size appears in some rows only: once, few, many, or a class for an expanded clone.

v_call: TRBV28
j_call: TRBJ2-1
d_call: NA
clone_size: many
cdr3_aa: CASSFGSYNEQFF
cdr3_nt: TGTGCCAGCAGTTTTGGTAGCTACAATGAGCAGTTCTTC

v_call: TRBV18
j_call: TRBJ2-4
d_call: NA
clone_size: NA
cdr3_aa: CASSPINSVSKNIQYF
cdr3_nt: TGTGCCAGCTCACCAATAAATAGTGTTTCCAAAAACATTCAGTACTTC

v_call: TRBV2
j_call: TRBJ1-5
d_call: TRBD1
clone_size: few
cdr3_aa: CASRGTGVGQPQHF
cdr3_nt: TGTGCCAGCAGGGGGACAGGGGTCGGGCAGCCCCAGCATTTT

v_call: TRBV6-2/TRBV6-3
j_call: TRBJ1-5
d_call: NA
clone_size: many
cdr3_aa: CASSTIDNYSNQPQHF
cdr3_nt: TGTGCCAGCAGTACTATTGACAACTATAGCAATCAGCCCCAGCATTTT

v_call: TRBV14
j_call: TRBJ2-2
d_call: NA
clone_size: few
cdr3_aa: CASSQSGFTGELFF
cdr3_nt: TGTGCCAGCAGCCAATCGGGTTTCACCGGGGAGCTGTTTTTT

v_call: TRBV27
j_call: TRBJ2-1
d_call: NA
clone_size: few
cdr3_aa: CASSGVSYNEQFF
cdr3_nt: TGTGCCAGCTCGGGAGTTTCGTACAATGAGCAGTTCTTC

v_call: TRBV20-1
j_call: TRBJ2-7
d_call: TRBD2
clone_size: few
cdr3_aa: CSARALQPGLAGADEQYF
cdr3_nt: TGCAGTGCTAGAGCCCTACAACCGGGACTAGCGGGGGCCGACGAGCAGTACTTC

v_call: TRBV7-2
j_call: TRBJ2-5
d_call: NA
clone_size: few
cdr3_aa: CASSVLLRGTQYF
cdr3_nt: TGTGCCAGCAGCGTCCTCTTAAGGGGGACCCAGTACTTC

v_call: TRBV28
j_call: TRBJ1-2
d_call: NA
clone_size: few
cdr3_aa: CASDRGGYGYTF
cdr3_nt: TGTGCCAGTGATCGGGGGGGCTATGGCTACACCTTC

v_call: TRBV27
j_call: TRBJ1-6
d_call: NA
clone_size: NA
cdr3_aa: CASSFVGPGFAALHF
cdr3_nt: TGTGCCAGCAGTTTCGTGGGACCAGGGTTTGCGGCCCTCCACTTT

v_call: TRBV9
j_call: TRBJ1-2
d_call: NA
clone_size: NA
cdr3_aa: CASSEGPLNYGYTF
cdr3_nt: TGTGCCAGCAGCGAGGGCCCATTGAACTATGGCTACACCTTC

v_call: TRBV9
j_call: TRBJ1-5
d_call: NA
clone_size: NA
cdr3_aa: CASSVDGGGLRPQHF
cdr3_nt: TGTGCCAGCAGCGTAGATGGGGGGGGGTTGCGCCCCCAGCATTTT

v_call: TRBV5-1
j_call: TRBJ1-6
d_call: NA
clone_size: few
cdr3_aa: CASSLAGGRVSPLHF
cdr3_nt: TGCGCCAGCAGCTTGGCCGGGGGGCGGGTGTCACCCCTCCACTTT

v_call: TRBV28
j_call: TRBJ1-1
d_call: TRBD1
clone_size: many
cdr3_aa: CASSFSVTGEKNTEAFF
cdr3_nt: TGTGCCAGCAGTTTTAGCGTTACAGGGGAAAAGAACACTGAAGCTTTCTTT

v_call: TRBV20-1
j_call: TRBJ1-6
d_call: NA
clone_size: NA
cdr3_aa: CSASGAAGSPLHF
cdr3_nt: TGCAGTGCTAGCGGCGCGGCTGGTTCACCCCTCCACTTT

v_call: TRBV7-2
j_call: TRBJ2-3
d_call: TRBD2
clone_size: NA
cdr3_aa: CASSFGRGADTQYF
cdr3_nt: TGTGCCAGCAGCTTCGGTCGGGGGGCAGATACGCAGTATTTT

v_call: TRBV20-1
j_call: TRBJ1-5
d_call: NA
clone_size: few
cdr3_aa: CSARDHRGNQPQHF
cdr3_nt: TGCAGTGCTAGAGATCACAGGGGCAATCAGCCCCAGCATTTT

v_call: TRBV7-9
j_call: TRBJ2-3
d_call: NA
clone_size: many
cdr3_aa: CASSLGQGDTDTQYF
cdr3_nt: TGTGCCAGCAGCTTAGGCCAGGGTGACACAGATACGCAGTATTTT

v_call: TRBV6-2/TRBV6-3
j_call: TRBJ2-7
d_call: NA
clone_size: NA
cdr3_aa: CASSYSNFGTGAYEQYF
cdr3_nt: TGTGCCAGCAGTTACTCGAATTTCGGGACGGGTGCCTACGAGCAGTACTTC

v_call: TRBV28
j_call: TRBJ1-4
d_call: TRBD1
clone_size: few
cdr3_aa: CASSPTGGSNEKLFF
cdr3_nt: TGTGCCAGCAGCCCCACAGGGGGATCTAATGAAAAACTGTTTTTT

v_call: TRBV24-1
j_call: TRBJ2-5
d_call: TRBD2
clone_size: NA
cdr3_aa: CATSLAGEETQYF
cdr3_nt: TGTGCCACCAGTTTAGCGGGAGAAGAGACCCAGTACTTC

v_call: TRBV28
j_call: TRBJ2-7
d_call: NA
clone_size: few
cdr3_aa: CASSRPASSYEQYF
cdr3_nt: TGTGCCAGCAGTCGCCCAGCTAGCTCCTACGAGCAGTACTTC

v_call: TRBV11-2
j_call: TRBJ2-7
d_call: NA
clone_size: NA
cdr3_aa: CASSPIKKQSRSSYEQYF
cdr3_nt: TGTGCCAGCAGTCCGATAAAAAAACAGTCCCGAAGCTCCTACGAGCAGTACTTC

v_call: TRBV11-2
j_call: TRBJ2-3
d_call: NA
clone_size: many
cdr3_aa: CASSLPSSGDTQYF
cdr3_nt: TGTGCCAGCAGCTTGCCCAGCTCGGGAGATACGCAGTATTTT

v_call: TRBV27
j_call: TRBJ2-1
d_call: TRBD2
clone_size: few
cdr3_aa: CASSLGTSGSGVEQFF
cdr3_nt: TGTGCCAGCAGTCTCGGGACTAGCGGGAGTGGGGTTGAGCAGTTCTTC

v_call: TRBV30
j_call: TRBJ2-1
d_call: NA
clone_size: NA
cdr3_aa: CAWSVGSYSYNEQFF
cdr3_nt: TGTGCCTGGAGTGTCGGGAGCTACTCCTACAATGAGCAGTTCTTC

v_call: TRBV5-1
j_call: TRBJ2-3
d_call: NA
clone_size: NA
cdr3_aa: CASSLGSSELTDTQYF
cdr3_nt: TGCGCCAGCAGCTTAGGGTCTAGCGAACTCACAGATACGCAGTATTTT

v_call: TRBV5-1
j_call: TRBJ1-2
d_call: TRBD1
clone_size: few
cdr3_aa: CASSPRTGGSGYTF
cdr3_nt: TGCGCCAGCAGCCCCCGGACAGGGGGCTCTGGCTACACCTTC

v_call: TRBV24-1
j_call: TRBJ2-1
d_call: NA
clone_size: few
cdr3_aa: CATSDGPSFEQFF
cdr3_nt: TGTGCCACCAGTGATGGCCCCTCATTTGAGCAGTTCTTC

v_call: TRBV20-1
j_call: TRBJ1-4
d_call: NA
clone_size: few
cdr3_aa: CSASPGITNEKLFF
cdr3_nt: TGCAGTGCTAGTCCGGGGATTACAAATGAAAAACTGTTTTTT

v_call: TRBV5-1
j_call: TRBJ2-7
d_call: TRBD1
clone_size: few
cdr3_aa: CASSLSGQGSNEQYF
cdr3_nt: TGCGCCAGCAGCCTATCGGGACAGGGGAGTAACGAGCAGTACTTC

v_call: TRBV6-1
j_call: TRBJ2-5
d_call: TRBD2
clone_size: NA
cdr3_aa: CASTQVAGGPIQTQYF
cdr3_nt: TGTGCCAGCACCCAGGTAGCGGGGGGGCCGATTCAGACCCAGTACTTC

v_call: TRBV10-3
j_call: TRBJ2-5
d_call: NA
clone_size: few
cdr3_aa: CATNSRVEETQYF
cdr3_nt: TGTGCCACCAACTCCAGGGTTGAAGAGACCCAGTACTTC

v_call: TRBV20-1
j_call: TRBJ2-7
d_call: TRBD2
clone_size: NA
cdr3_aa: CSARDRFSGRSYEQYF
cdr3_nt: TGCAGTGCTAGAGATCGATTTAGCGGGCGGTCCTACGAGCAGTACTTC

v_call: TRBV30
j_call: TRBJ2-1
d_call: TRBD1
clone_size: few
cdr3_aa: CAWSQSGGDYNEQFF
cdr3_nt: TGTGCCTGGAGTCAATCAGGGGGCGACTACAATGAGCAGTTCTTC

v_call: TRBV4-3
j_call: TRBJ2-7
d_call: NA
clone_size: NA
cdr3_aa: CASSQVKDSYEQYF
cdr3_nt: TGCGCCAGCAGCCAAGTGAAGGACAGCTACGAGCAGTACTTC

v_call: TRBV20-1
j_call: TRBJ2-3
d_call: TRBD2
clone_size: few
cdr3_aa: CSARDASGGVPAQYF
cdr3_nt: TGCAGTGCTAGAGATGCCAGCGGGGGAGTTCCTGCGCAGTATTTT

v_call: TRBV27
j_call: TRBJ2-7
d_call: NA
clone_size: many
cdr3_aa: CASSFDSSSSYEQYF
cdr3_nt: TGTGCCAGCAGTTTTGATTCCTCCAGCTCCTACGAGCAGTACTTC

v_call: TRBV29-1
j_call: TRBJ2-1
d_call: NA
clone_size: many
cdr3_aa: CSVEGRNEQFF
cdr3_nt: TGCAGCGTTGAGGGCCGGAATGAGCAGTTCTTC

v_call: TRBV4-3
j_call: TRBJ2-2
d_call: NA
clone_size: few
cdr3_aa: CASSQDGPGELFF
cdr3_nt: TGCGCCAGCAGCCAAGACGGACCCGGGGAGCTGTTTTTT

v_call: TRBV12-3/TRBV12-4
j_call: TRBJ2-7
d_call: NA
clone_size: few
cdr3_aa: CASSSGGTAYEQYF
cdr3_nt: TGTGCCAGCAGTTCAGGGGGGACCGCCTACGAGCAGTACTTC

v_call: TRBV4-2
j_call: TRBJ2-3
d_call: NA
clone_size: few
cdr3_aa: CASSQRLAPGTDTQYF
cdr3_nt: TGCGCCAGCAGCCAACGTCTAGCGCCTGGCACAGATACGCAGTATTTT

v_call: TRBV11-2
j_call: TRBJ2-1
d_call: NA
clone_size: few
cdr3_aa: CASSLVPLLPNEQFF
cdr3_nt: TGTGCCAGCAGCTTAGTTCCACTACTACCCAATGAGCAGTTCTTC

v_call: TRBV12-3/TRBV12-4
j_call: TRBJ2-5
d_call: NA
clone_size: NA
cdr3_aa: CASTPGTVETQYF
cdr3_nt: TGTGCCAGCACCCCGGGGACCGTAGAGACCCAGTACTTC

v_call: TRBV9
j_call: TRBJ2-7
d_call: NA
clone_size: few
cdr3_aa: CASSVDPNGYEQYF
cdr3_nt: TGTGCCAGCAGCGTAGACCCCAACGGATACGAGCAGTACTTC

v_call: TRBV5-1
j_call: TRBJ2-1
d_call: TRBD2
clone_size: NA
cdr3_aa: CASRESSGKIYNEQFF
cdr3_nt: TGCGCCAGCAGGGAATCTAGCGGGAAAATCTACAATGAGCAGTTCTTC

v_call: TRBV7-2
j_call: TRBJ2-3
d_call: NA
clone_size: few
cdr3_aa: CASSLPPDYSSTDTQYF
cdr3_nt: TGTGCCAGCAGCTTACCCCCTGACTATTCTAGCACAGATACGCAGTATTTT

v_call: TRBV19
j_call: TRBJ1-1
d_call: NA
clone_size: NA
cdr3_aa: CASSPLGRRNTEAFF
cdr3_nt: TGTGCCAGTAGCCCTTTAGGGCGACGGAACACTGAAGCTTTCTTT

v_call: TRBV7-7
j_call: TRBJ2-1
d_call: NA
clone_size: few
cdr3_aa: CASSLVFRANNEQFF
cdr3_nt: TGTGCTAGCAGCTTAGTTTTCCGGGCTAACAATGAGCAGTTCTTC

v_call: TRBV20-1
j_call: TRBJ2-7
d_call: TRBD2
clone_size: NA
cdr3_aa: CSARVGTSGRASLVEQYF
cdr3_nt: TGCAGTGCTAGAGTTGGGACTAGCGGGAGGGCCTCCCTTGTCGAGCAGTACTTC